The clone carrying this T cell receptor beta chain showed up many times. Antigen: not known. This CDR3 contains 15 residues. V shed 0 bases and J shed 4 bases, with 12 bases lying between them. CDR1 and CDR2 from the germline V gene are DFQATT and SNEGSKA (reference sequence). This specimen belongs to a study of CD8 T cells in ankylosing spondylitis. Broader study findings: What seemed typical of ankylosing spondylitis blood was a TCR beta motif built from 8 or 9 highly homologous variants.

One entry per CDR3 protein, called by TCRdb with MiXCR from the 5' RACE reads. In the table there are about 120,000 distinct CDR3 sequences, approximately 15% of which are singletons. J is TRBJ2-2 and V is TRBV20-1; no clear D gene. Source material: blood, either unsorted or a sorted T cell fraction (not recorded which). The TCR sequence derives from a female donor with ankylosing spondylitis or in good health (not recorded which). The CDR3 here is CSARDFETGTGELFF. In DNA, the CDR3 is TGCAGTGCTAGAGATTTCGAAACGGGCACCGGGGAGCTGTTTTTT.